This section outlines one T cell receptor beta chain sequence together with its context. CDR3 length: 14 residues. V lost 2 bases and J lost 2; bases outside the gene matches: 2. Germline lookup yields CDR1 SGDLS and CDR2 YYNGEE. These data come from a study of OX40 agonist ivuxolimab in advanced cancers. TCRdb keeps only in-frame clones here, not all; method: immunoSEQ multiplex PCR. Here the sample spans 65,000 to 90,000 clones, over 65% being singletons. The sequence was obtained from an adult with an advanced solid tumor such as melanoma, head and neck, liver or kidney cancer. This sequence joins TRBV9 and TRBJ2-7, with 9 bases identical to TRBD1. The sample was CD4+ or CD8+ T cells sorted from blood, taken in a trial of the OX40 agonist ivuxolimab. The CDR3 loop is CASSVGTGTYEQYF. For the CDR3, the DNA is TGTGCCAGCAGCGTCGGGACAGGGACCTACGAGCAGTACTTC.